The T cell receptor beta chain described here comes from a study of Graves' ophthalmopathy and Graves' hyperthyroidism. This clonotype has ten or more counts. As the template, RNA transcripts were used to amplify TCR beta CDR3 regions. HTBI primers served in a first-round RT-PCR, which a second-round multiplex PCR followed. TCRdb itself ran the multiplex PCR reads through MiXCR, one entry per CDR3 protein. The sample shows about 390,000 distinct CDR3 sequences, 15% of them seen only once. A volume of 8 to 10 ml of fresh peripheral blood supplied the PBMCs. The TCR sequence derives from a woman aged 18 to 35 with stable Graves' hyperthyroidism. The sample consisted of peripheral blood.

The DNA of the CDR3 is TGTGCCAGCACCCTCAGGCTGTTGAACACTGAAGCTTTCTTT. Translating it yields CASTLRLLNTEAFF. V and J are TRBV12-3 or TRBV12-4 and TRBJ1-1, with unresolved D. The CDR3 has 14 residues. Trimming stripped 7 bases from V and 0 bases from J, with 12 bases between.